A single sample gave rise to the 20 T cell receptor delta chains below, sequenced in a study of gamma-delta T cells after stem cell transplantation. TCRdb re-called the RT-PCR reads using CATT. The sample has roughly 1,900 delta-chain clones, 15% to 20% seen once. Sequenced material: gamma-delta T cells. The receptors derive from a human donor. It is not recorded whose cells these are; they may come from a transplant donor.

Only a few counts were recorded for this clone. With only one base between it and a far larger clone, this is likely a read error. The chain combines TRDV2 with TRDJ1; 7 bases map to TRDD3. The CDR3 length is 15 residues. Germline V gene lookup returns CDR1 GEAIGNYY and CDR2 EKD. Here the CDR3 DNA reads TGTGCCTGTAACACCCTGGGGGGTTACGACGGTAAACTCATCTTT. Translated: CACNTLGGYDGKLIF.

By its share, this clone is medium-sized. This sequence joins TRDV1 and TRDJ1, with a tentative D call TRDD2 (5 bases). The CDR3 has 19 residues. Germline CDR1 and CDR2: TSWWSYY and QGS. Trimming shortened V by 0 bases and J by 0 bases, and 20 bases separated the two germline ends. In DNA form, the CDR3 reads TGTGCTCTTGGGGAACTTCGTGACTTCCCCCGACCTCACACCGATAAACTCATCTTT. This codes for CALGELRDFPRPHTDKLIF.

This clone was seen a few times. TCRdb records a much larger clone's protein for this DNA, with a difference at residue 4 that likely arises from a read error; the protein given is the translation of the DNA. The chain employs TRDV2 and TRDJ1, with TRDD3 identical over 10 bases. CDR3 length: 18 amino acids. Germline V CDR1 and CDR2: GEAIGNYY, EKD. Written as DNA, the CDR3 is TGTGCCTGTGGCACCGTAAAACTGGGGGATCCGTACACCGATAAACTCATCTTT. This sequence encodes CACGTVKLGDPYTDKLIF.

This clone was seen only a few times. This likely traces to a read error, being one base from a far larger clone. CDR3 nucleotide sequence: TGTGCCTGTGAGCCTCTTTCGGCAAAACCTCCGGGAGGCTCCCCCGACAGCCTTACGAAACTCAACACCGATAAACTCATCTTT. Its protein product is CACEPLSAKPPGGSPDSLTKLNTDKLIF. V and J are TRDV2 and TRDJ1; D unclear. Trimming cost V 4 bases and J 0 bases, with 53 bases left between them. Per the germline V gene, CDR1 is GEAIGNYY and CDR2 is EKD. This CDR3 has 28 residues.

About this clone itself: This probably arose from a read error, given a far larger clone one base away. CDR3 sequence: CACDPGGPGRTGGPYTDKLIF. The CDR3 DNA follows: TGTGCCTGTGACCCCGGCGGGCCCGGTCGTACTGGGGGACCCTACACCGATAAACTCATCTTT. The rearrangement joins TRDV2 to TRDJ1; TRDD3 matches 9 bases. There are 21 residues in the CDR3. Germline CDR1 GEAIGNYY, CDR2 EKD. V lost 3 bases to trimming and J lost 0 bases; unmatched junction nucleotides: 22.

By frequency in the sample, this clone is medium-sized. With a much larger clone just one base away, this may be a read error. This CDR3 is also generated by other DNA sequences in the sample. The CDR3 reads CACDPLYTDKLIF. The CDR3 DNA reads TGTGCCTGTGACCCCCTGTATACCGATAAACTCATCTTT. The chain carries TRDV2 and TRDJ1; D call uncertain. Trimming took off 3 bases at V and 2 bases at J, with 9 bases between the two ends. The CDR3 spans 13 residues. Germline V gene data show CDR1 as GEAIGNYY and CDR2 as EKD.

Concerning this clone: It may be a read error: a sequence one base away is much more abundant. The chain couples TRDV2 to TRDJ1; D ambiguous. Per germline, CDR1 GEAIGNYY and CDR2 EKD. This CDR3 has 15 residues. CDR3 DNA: TGTGCCTTTGACAGCCTAGGCCCCAACACCGATAAACTCATCTTT. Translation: CAFDSLGPNTDKLIF.

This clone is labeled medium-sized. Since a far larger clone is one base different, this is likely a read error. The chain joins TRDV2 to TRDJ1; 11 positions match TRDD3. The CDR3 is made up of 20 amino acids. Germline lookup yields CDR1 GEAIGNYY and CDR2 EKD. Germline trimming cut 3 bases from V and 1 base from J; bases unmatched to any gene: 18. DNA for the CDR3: TGTGCCTGTGACGTGATGTCGGCGGGGCTGGGGGATACATCCACCGATAAACTCATCTTT. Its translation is CACDVMSAGLGDTSTDKLIF.

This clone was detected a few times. Here the CDR3 reads CACDTLGDTVLIF. The CDR3 nucleotides read TGTGCCTGTGACACCTTGGGGGATACCGTACTCATCTTT. V and J are TRDV2 and TRDJ1; 10 positions agree with TRDD3. This CDR3 has 13 amino acids. The V gene end was trimmed by 0 bases and the J gene end by 10 bases; junction bases not matched to a gene: 4. From germline, CDR1 is GEAIGNYY and CDR2 EKD.

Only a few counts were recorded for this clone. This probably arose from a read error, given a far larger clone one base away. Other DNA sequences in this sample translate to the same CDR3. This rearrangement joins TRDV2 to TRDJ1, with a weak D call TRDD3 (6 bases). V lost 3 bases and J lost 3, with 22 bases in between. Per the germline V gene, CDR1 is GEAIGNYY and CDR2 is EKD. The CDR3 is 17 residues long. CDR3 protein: CACDSIDGGILSDKLIF. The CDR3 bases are TGTGCCTGTGACTCTATAGACGGGGGAATACTTTCCGATAAACTCATCTTT.

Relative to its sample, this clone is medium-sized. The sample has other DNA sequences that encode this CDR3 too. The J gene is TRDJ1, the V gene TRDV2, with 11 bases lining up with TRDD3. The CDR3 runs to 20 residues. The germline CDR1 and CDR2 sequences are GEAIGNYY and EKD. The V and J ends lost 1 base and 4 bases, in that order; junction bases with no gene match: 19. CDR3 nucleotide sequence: TGTGCCTGTGACACTCTGGGAGTCTGGGGGATACAAGAAGAAAACGATAAACTCATCTTT. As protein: CACDTLGVWGIQEENDKLIF.

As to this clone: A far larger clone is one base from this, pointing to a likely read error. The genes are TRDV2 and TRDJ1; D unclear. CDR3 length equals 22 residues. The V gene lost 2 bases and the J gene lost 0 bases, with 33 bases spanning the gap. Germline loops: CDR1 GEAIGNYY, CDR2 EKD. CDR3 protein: CACDRVRTDCGLGGRYTDKLIF. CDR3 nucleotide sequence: TGTGCCTGTGACAGGGTGAGGACGGACTGCGGATTAGGAGGTCGGTACACCGATAAACTCATCTTT.

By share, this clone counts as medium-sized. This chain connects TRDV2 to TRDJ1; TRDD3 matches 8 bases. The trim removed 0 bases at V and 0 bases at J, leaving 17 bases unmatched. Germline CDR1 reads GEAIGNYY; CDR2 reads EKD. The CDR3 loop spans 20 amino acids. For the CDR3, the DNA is TGTGCCTGTGACACCGTCTCGACTGGGGGCCCCCGGGGTTACACCGATAAACTCATCTTT. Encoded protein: CACDTVSTGGPRGYTDKLIF.

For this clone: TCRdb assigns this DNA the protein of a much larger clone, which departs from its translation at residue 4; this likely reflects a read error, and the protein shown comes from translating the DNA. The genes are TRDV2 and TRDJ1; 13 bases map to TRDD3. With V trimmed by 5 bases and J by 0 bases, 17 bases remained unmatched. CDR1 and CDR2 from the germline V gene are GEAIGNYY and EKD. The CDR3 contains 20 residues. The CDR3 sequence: CACGSVLGDTLIQHTDKLIF. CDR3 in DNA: TGTGCCTGTGGCAGCGTACTGGGGGATACGCTGATTCAACACACCGATAAACTCATCTTT.

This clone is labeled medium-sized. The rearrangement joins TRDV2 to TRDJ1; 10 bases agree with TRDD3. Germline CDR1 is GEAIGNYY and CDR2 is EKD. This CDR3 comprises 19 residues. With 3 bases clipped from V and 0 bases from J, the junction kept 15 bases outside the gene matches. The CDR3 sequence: CACDPTRTGGSWHTDKLIF. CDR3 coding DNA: TGTGCCTGTGACCCGACGCGTACTGGGGGATCCTGGCACACCGATAAACTCATCTTT.

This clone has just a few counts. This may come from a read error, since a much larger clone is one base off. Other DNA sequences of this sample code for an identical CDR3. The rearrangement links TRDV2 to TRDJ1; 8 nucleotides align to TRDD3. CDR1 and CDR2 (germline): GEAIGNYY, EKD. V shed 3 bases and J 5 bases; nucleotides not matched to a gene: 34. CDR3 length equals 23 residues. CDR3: CACDPMESSLPGGLRQGSDKLIF. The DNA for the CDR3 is TGTGCCTGTGACCCAATGGAATCCTCACTACCTGGGGGACTCCGGCAGGGATCGGATAAACTCATCTTT.

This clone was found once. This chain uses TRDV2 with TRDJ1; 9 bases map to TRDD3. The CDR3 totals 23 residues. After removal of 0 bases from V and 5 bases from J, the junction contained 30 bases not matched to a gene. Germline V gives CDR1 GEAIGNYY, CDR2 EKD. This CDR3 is CACDTVWGRSDVLGDLSPDKLIF. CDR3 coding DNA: TGTGCCTGTGACACCGTCTGGGGCCGTTCCGATGTACTGGGGGACCTCAGCCCAGATAAACTCATCTTT.

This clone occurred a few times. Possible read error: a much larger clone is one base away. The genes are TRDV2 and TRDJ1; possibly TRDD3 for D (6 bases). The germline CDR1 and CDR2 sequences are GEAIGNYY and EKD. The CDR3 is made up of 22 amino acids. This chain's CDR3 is CASDTVRGTFGILSTNTDKLIF. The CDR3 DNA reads TGTGCCAGTGACACCGTCCGGGGGACGTTTGGGATATTGAGTACCAACACCGATAAACTCATCTTT.

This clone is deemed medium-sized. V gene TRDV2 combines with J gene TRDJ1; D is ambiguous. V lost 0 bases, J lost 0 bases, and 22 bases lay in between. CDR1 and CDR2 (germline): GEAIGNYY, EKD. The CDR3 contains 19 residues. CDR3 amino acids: CACDTLSKSTLEYTDKLIF. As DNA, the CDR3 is TGTGCCTGTGACACCCTCTCCAAATCGACACTCGAGTACACCGATAAACTCATCTTT.

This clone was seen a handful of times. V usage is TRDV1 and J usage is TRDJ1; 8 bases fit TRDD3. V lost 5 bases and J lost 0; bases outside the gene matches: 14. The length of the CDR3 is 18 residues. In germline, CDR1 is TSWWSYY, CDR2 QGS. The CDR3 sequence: CALGFRRPGGPHTDKLIF. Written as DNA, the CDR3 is TGTGCTCTTGGGTTCCGCCGACCTGGGGGACCCCACACCGATAAACTCATCTTT.